This T cell receptor (beta chain) was sequenced for a study of shared clonotypes between healthy human individuals. Whole-study findings and limits: Generally, naive subsets (rather than memory subsets) showed larger estimated richness.

Deep level was the assay's run setting. Several immunoSEQ 96-well plates shared each subset's DNA, each plate a replicate. Method: immunoSEQ multiplex PCR; TCRdb's copy keeps in-frame clones and lacks some. There are over 850,000 clones in the sample; roughly 74% occur only once, and 0.52% lies in the top ten. Notes on this clone: What it recognizes is unknown.

This sequence was found in a man younger than 30 in good health. Some clones in this sample may be carry-over from other donors' samples. Specimen: memory CD4+ T cells from PBMCs. The subset is: CD45RA-negative fraction.

CDR3 nucleotides: TGCGCCAGCAGCTTGGAGGGGCTAGGCTTCGCGAACACCGGGGAGCTGTTTTTT. This translates into CASSLEGLGFANTGELFF. This chain connects TRBV5-1 to TRBJ2-2; tentative D call: TRBD1 (5 bases). V lost 0 bases to trimming and J lost 0 bases, with 15 bases between them. Germline assignment: CDR1 SGHRS and CDR2 YFSETQ. The CDR3 sequence is 18 residues long.